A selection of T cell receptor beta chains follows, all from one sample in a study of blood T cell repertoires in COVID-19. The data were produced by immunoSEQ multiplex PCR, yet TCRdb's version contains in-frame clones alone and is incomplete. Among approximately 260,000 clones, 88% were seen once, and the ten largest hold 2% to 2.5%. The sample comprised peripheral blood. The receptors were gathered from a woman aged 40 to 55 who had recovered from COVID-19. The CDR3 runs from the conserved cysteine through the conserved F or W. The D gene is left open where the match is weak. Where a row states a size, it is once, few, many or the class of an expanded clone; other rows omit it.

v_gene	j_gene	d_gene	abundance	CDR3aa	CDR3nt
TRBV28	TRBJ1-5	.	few	CASGSGNNQPQHF	TGTGCCAGTGGATCGGGGAACAATCAGCCCCAGCATTTT
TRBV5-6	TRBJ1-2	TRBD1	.	CASDFRQGAGNYGYTF	TGTGCCAGCGACTTTCGACAGGGGGCGGGTAACTATGGCTACACCTTC
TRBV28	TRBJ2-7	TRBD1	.	CASTLGGQGSYEQYF	TGTGCCAGCACCCTAGGGGGACAGGGGTCCTACGAGCAGTACTTC
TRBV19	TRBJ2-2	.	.	CASSRRETGELFF	TGTGCCAGTAGTAGGAGGGAAACCGGGGAGCTGTTTTTT
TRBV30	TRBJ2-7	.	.	CAWSVLSSYEQYF	TGTGCCTGGAGTGTACTGAGCTCCTACGAGCAGTACTTC
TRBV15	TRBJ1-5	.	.	CATSPYLSGGDHSNQPQHF	TGTGCCACCAGCCCTTATTTATCGGGGGGTGACCATAGCAATCAGCCCCAGCATTTT
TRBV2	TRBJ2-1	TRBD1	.	CASRSRQGANNEQFF	TGTGCCAGCAGGTCTCGACAGGGGGCCAACAATGAGCAGTTCTTC
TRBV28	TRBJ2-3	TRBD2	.	CASSLGASGGTDTQYF	TGTGCCAGCAGTTTAGGGGCTAGCGGGGGGACAGATACGCAGTATTTT
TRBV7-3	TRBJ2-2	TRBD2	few	CASSPGERGRAELFF	TGTGCCAGCAGCCCCGGGGAGCGGGGGCGGGCCGAGCTGTTTTTT
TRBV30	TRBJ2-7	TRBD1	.	CAWGTGGARGEQYF	TGTGCCTGGGGGACAGGGGGTGCCCGTGGGGAGCAGTACTTC
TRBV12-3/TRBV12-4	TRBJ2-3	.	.	CASSLKEGMQYF	TGTGCCAGCAGTTTAAAGGAGGGCATGCAGTATTTT
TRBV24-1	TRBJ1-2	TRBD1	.	CATQGQGAYGYTF	TGTGCCACCCAGGGACAGGGGGCGTATGGCTACACCTTC
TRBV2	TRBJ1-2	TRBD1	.	CASSDRDSKKPHYGYTF	TGTGCCAGCAGTGACCGGGACAGCAAGAAGCCTCACTATGGCTACACCTTC
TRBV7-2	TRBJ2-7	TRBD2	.	CASSLFFTSGSSYEQYF	TGTGCCAGCAGCTTATTTTTTACTAGCGGAAGCTCCTACGAGCAGTACTTC
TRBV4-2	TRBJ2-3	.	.	CASSQGTSTDTQYF	TGTGCCAGCAGCCAAGGAACTAGCACAGATACGCAGTATTTT
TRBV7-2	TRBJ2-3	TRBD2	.	CASSLVIAGGFTPTDTQYF	TGTGCCAGCAGCTTGGTAATAGCGGGGGGGTTCACCCCCACAGATACGCAGTATTTT
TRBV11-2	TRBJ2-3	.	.	CASSLDYPDTQYF	TGTGCCAGCAGCTTAGATTATCCAGATACGCAGTATTTT
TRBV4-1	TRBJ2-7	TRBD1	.	CASSLVGTGTYEQYF	TGCGCCAGCAGCCTAGTAGGGACAGGGACCTACGAGCAGTACTTC
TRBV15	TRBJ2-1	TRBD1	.	CATSRVSGQGILTYNEQFF	TGTGCCACCAGCAGAGTGTCGGGACAGGGGATCTTAACCTACAATGAGCAGTTCTTC
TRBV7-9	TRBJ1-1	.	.	CASSLLTGAYTEAFF	TGTGCTAGCAGCCTACTGACAGGAGCCTACACTGAAGCTTTCTTT
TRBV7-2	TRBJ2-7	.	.	CASSPRLPGGKDYEQYF	TGTGCCAGCAGCCCGAGGTTACCAGGGGGGAAAGACTACGAGCAGTACTTC
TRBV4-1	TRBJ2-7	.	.	CASSQDPAAEQYF	TGCGCCAGCAGCCAAGATCCCGCGGCCGAGCAGTACTTC
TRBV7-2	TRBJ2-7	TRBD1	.	CASSQDRHSSYEQYF	TGTGCCAGCAGCCAGGACAGGCACAGCTCCTACGAGCAGTACTTC
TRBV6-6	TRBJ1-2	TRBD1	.	CASTRQSTGGSGGYTF	TGTGCCAGCACCAGGCAGTCTACAGGGGGCTCCGGTGGCTACACCTTC
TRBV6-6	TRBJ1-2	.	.	CASRHLMALNYGYTF	TGTGCCAGCAGGCATTTAATGGCTCTTAACTATGGCTACACCTTC